These 23 T cell receptor beta chains share one sample of origin, sequenced in a study of Graves' ophthalmopathy and Graves' hyperthyroidism. Beta-chain TCR CDR3 regions were amplified from RNA transcripts. The workflow started with a first-round RT-PCR run with HTBI primers and then moved on to a second-round multiplex PCR. TCRdb ran MiXCR on the multiplex PCR reads and lists one entry per CDR3 protein. Of 350,000 or so distinct CDR3 sequences listed, roughly a sixth are singletons. The specimen was peripheral blood. The receptors were gathered from an adult man with Graves' ophthalmopathy.

This clonotype was seen many times. The chain uses TRBV3-1 and TRBJ1-5, with 9 bases matching TRBD1. J gave up 3 bases and V 3 bases, and 3 bases lay outside the gene matches. The CDR3 totals 15 residues. The germline gives CDR1 LGHDT, CDR2 YNNKEL (reference sequence). CDR3 loop: CASSQGQGDNQPQHF. CDR3 bases: TGTGCCAGCAGCCAGGGACAGGGAGACAATCAGCCCCAGCATTTT.

This chain joins TRBV7-3 and TRBJ2-5; TRBD2 agrees at 10 bases. In germline, CDR1 is SGHTA, CDR2 FQGTGA. CDR3 length equals 13 residues. V shed 9 bases and J 3 bases; nucleotides not matched to a gene: 4. The CDR3 DNA is TGTGCCAGTGGGCTAGCGGGAGAAGAGACCCAGTACTTC. As protein: CASGLAGEETQYF.

Ten or more counts support this clonotype. The chain recombines TRBV6-5 with TRBJ2-2; TRBD2 agrees at 7 bases. With 0 bases clipped from V and 6 bases from J, the junction kept 4 bases outside the gene matches. The CDR3 is made up of 15 amino acids. The germline CDR1 and CDR2 sequences are MNHEY and SVGAGI. The CDR3 sequence: CASSYSGGPSGELFF. In nucleotides, the CDR3 is TGTGCCAGCAGTTACTCGGGAGGGCCGTCCGGGGAGCTGTTTTTT.

Many counts were recorded for this clonotype. The chain links TRBV6-5 to TRBJ1-1, with 8 bases matching TRBD1. Trimming took 0 bases from V and 1 from J; bases not matched to a gene: 4. CDR3 length: 16 amino acids. Per germline, CDR1 MNHEY and CDR2 SVGAGI. The CDR3 spells CASSYSPQGANTEAFF. The CDR3, as DNA: TGTGCCAGCAGTTACTCGCCCCAGGGGGCGAACACTGAAGCTTTCTTT.

This clonotype was seen repeatedly, ten times or more. The chain employs TRBV6-1 and TRBJ1-2, with 8 bases matching TRBD1. Germline CDR1 and CDR2: MNHNS and SASEGT. V shed 9 bases and J 4 bases; nucleotides not matched to a gene: 10. This CDR3 is 14 amino acids long. CDR3 coding DNA: TGTGCCAGTAAAAGGGGACAGGCATCCTATGGCTACACCTTC. Translation gives CASKRGQASYGYTF.

In its sample, this clonotype was seen many times. The chain couples TRBV7-8 to TRBJ1-2; a possible D gene is TRBD1 (5 bases). Trimming cost V 3 bases and J 2 bases, with 10 bases left between them. CDR3 size: 14 residues. Germline V CDR1 and CDR2: SGHVS, FQNEAQ. The CDR3 DNA reads TGTGCCAGCAGCTTGGGGGACCGAAACTATGGCTACACCTTC. Amino acid sequence: CASSLGDRNYGYTF.

This rearrangement joins TRBV5-1 to TRBJ2-7; D perhaps matches TRBD1 (5 bases). The CDR3 sequence is 15 residues long. Between the trimmed V and J ends, which lost 6 bases and 1 base, there was a span of 17 bases. The germline V gene encodes CDR1 SGHRS and CDR2 YFSETQ. DNA of the CDR3: TGCGCCAGCACTAGAGACAGTTTCCAGTCCTACGAGCAGTACTTC. Its protein product is CASTRDSFQSYEQYF.

This clonotype was seen ten or more times. The rearrangement uses TRBV27 and TRBJ2-7, with 10 nucleotides matching TRBD1. Germline V gives CDR1 MNHEY, CDR2 SMNVEV (reference sequence). After removal of 9 bases from V and 3 bases from J, the junction contained 8 bases not matched to a gene. The CDR3 sequence is 14 residues long. CDR3 bases: TGTGCCAGACCGGGACAGGGGAATTGCTACGAGCAGTACTTC. Amino acid sequence: CARPGQGNCYEQYF.

There are a few counts of this clonotype. The genes are TRBV12-3 or TRBV12-4 and TRBJ2-7, with D perhaps matching TRBD1 (5 bases). This CDR3 contains 13 residues. Trimming cost V 2 bases and J 3 bases, with 8 bases left between them. CDR3 bases: TGTGCCAGCAGTTTATCGACAGACTACGAGCAGTACTTC. Protein product: CASSLSTDYEQYF.

In this sample, this clonotype turned up many times. In DNA form, the CDR3 reads TGTGCCAGCAGTTTATCTCCAGCCTCCTACGAGCAGTACTTC. This translates into CASSLSPASYEQYF. J is TRBJ2-7 and V is TRBV12-3 or TRBV12-4, with D uncertain. The CDR3 consists of 14 residues. Deletions cut 2 bases from V and 0 bases from J, with 8 bases between.

There are many counts of this clonotype. This sequence joins TRBV3-1 and TRBJ1-2; 8 nucleotides align to TRBD1. V dropped 7 bases and J dropped 2; count of bases not matched to a gene: 6. Germline lookup yields CDR1 LGHDT and CDR2 YNNKEL (reference sequence). This CDR3 is built from 14 residues. DNA of the CDR3: TGTGCCAGCACCCCGGACAGGGCAAACTATGGCTACACCTTC. Translated: CASTPDRANYGYTF.

This clonotype was seen at least ten times. V and J are TRBV7-9 and TRBJ2-2; D is ambiguous. The CDR3 loop spans 13 amino acids. The germline gives CDR1 SEHNR, CDR2 FQNEAQ (reference sequence). The V end was cut by 5 bases, the J end by 7 bases, with 11 bases between. In DNA form, the CDR3 reads TGTGCCAGCAGCCCGGCCTTTGGCGGGGAGCTGTTTTTT. It is translated as CASSPAFGGELFF.

The sample holds many counts of this clonotype. The CDR3, as DNA: TGTGCCAGCAGGTCACAGGGGTGGGGCTACACCTTC. Translated: CASRSQGWGYTF. V and J are TRBV27 and TRBJ1-2; 7 bases agree with TRBD1. Germline V gene data show CDR1 as MNHEY and CDR2 as SMNVEV (reference sequence). This CDR3 spans 12 amino acids. Unmatched junction bases numbered 6, after V lost 6 bases and J lost 8 bases.

This clonotype was detected many times. The V gene is TRBV6-5, the J gene TRBJ1-1, with TRBD1 as a possible D gene (5 bases). Germline assignment: CDR1 MNHEY and CDR2 SVGAGI. CDR3 length equals 14 residues. Trimming took 2 bases from V and 1 from J, leaving 8 bases between them. The CDR3 DNA reads as TGTGCCAGCAGTTACAGAAGGGGGAACACTGAAGCTTTCTTT. As protein: CASSYRRGNTEAFF.

This clonotype was recorded at least ten times. This chain connects TRBV9 to TRBJ2-2, with D unclear. This CDR3 region has 13 residues. CDR1 is SGDLS, CDR2 YYNGEE, per germline. The V end was cut by 0 bases, the J end by 5 bases, with 5 bases between. The CDR3 spells CASSVDQTGELFF. CDR3 sequence (DNA): TGTGCCAGCAGCGTAGACCAAACCGGGGAGCTGTTTTTT. Combining the CDR3 with reference TRBV9 and TRBJ2-2 gives the whole variable domain DSGVTQTPKHLITATGQRVTLRCSPRSGDLSVYWYQQSLDQGLQFLIQYYNGEERAKGNILERFSAQQFPDLHSELNLSSLELGDSALYFCASSVDQTGELFFGEGSRLTVL.

This clonotype was observed many times. The J gene is TRBJ2-7, the V gene TRBV7-2, with 15 bases fitting TRBD2. CDR1 is SGHTA, CDR2 FQGNSA, per germline. This CDR3 has 15 amino acids. V was clipped by 5 bases and J by 2 bases; unmatched bases: 1. CDR3 nucleotide sequence: TGTGCCAGCAGCCGGACTAGCGGGGGGGCCTACGAGCAGTACTTC. Amino acids: CASSRTSGGAYEQYF.

Many counts were recorded for this clonotype. This chain joins TRBV3-1 and TRBJ1-2; TRBD1 is a possible D gene (5 bases). CDR1 and CDR2 (germline): LGHDT, YNNKEL (reference sequence). Trimming shortened V by 3 bases and J by 5 bases, and 13 bases separated the two germline ends. The CDR3 runs to 14 residues. In nucleotides, the CDR3 is TGTGCCAGCAGCCATCCCGGGACGGAGTATGGCTACACCTTC. It yields the protein CASSHPGTEYGYTF.

This clonotype has only a few counts. A much larger clone sits a single nucleotide away, making a read error possible. The chain joins TRBV5-1 to TRBJ1-3; the match to TRBD1 covers 9 bases. The CDR3 consists of 13 residues. CDR1 and CDR2 from the germline V gene are SGHRS and YFSETQ. J lost 8 bases, V lost 4 bases, and 4 bases had no gene match. In nucleotides, the CDR3 is TGCGCCAGCAGCGCCCGACAGGGGGACACCATATATTTT. This gives the protein CASSARQGDTIYF. The entire variable domain, with the rest obtained from reference TRBV5-1 and TRBJ1-3, is as follows: KAGVTQTPRYLIKTRGQQVTLSCSPISGHRSVSWYQQTPGQGLQFLFEYFSETQRNKGNFPGRFSGRQFSNSRSEMNVSTLELGDSALYLCASSARQGDTIYFGEGSWLTVV.

This clonotype has ten or more counts. V and J are TRBV11-2 and TRBJ2-1; 8 nucleotides agree with TRBD2. This CDR3 is 16 amino acids long. Germline CDR1 reads SGHAT; CDR2 reads FQNNGV. Trimming removed 0 bases from V and 4 bases from J; junction bases left unmatched: 5. In DNA form, the CDR3 reads TGTGCCAGCAGCTTAGAGGGACTAGTCGCTTACAATGAGCAGTTCTTC. This encodes CASSLEGLVAYNEQFF. Full variable domain (rest looked up from reference TRBV11-2 and TRBJ2-1): EAGVAQSPRYKIIEKRQSVAFWCNPISGHATLYWYQQILGQGPKLLIQFQNNGVVDDSQLPKDRFSAERLKGVDSTLKIQPAKLEDSAVYLCASSLEGLVAYNEQFFGPGTRLTVL.

This clonotype came up many times. The chain recombines TRBV20-1 with TRBJ2-7; TRBD2 aligns across 7 bases. V lost 1 base, J lost 4 bases, and 7 bases stayed unmatched. The CDR3 has 14 amino acids. Germline V gene sequence: CDR1 DFQATT, CDR2 SNEGSKA (reference sequence). This chain's CDR3 is CSARGDYQSYEQYF. The CDR3 coding sequence is TGCAGTGCTAGAGGGGACTATCAGAGTTACGAGCAGTACTTC.

This clonotype was recorded at least ten times. This chain uses TRBV6-2 or TRBV6-3 with TRBJ1-5; possible D gene TRBD1, 6 bases. Deletions cut 2 bases from V and 1 base from J, with 12 bases between. The CDR3 sequence is 16 residues long. CDR1 is MNHEY and CDR2 is SVGEGT in the germline V gene. This CDR3 is CASSYDRGRSNQPQHF. The CDR3 coding sequence is TGTGCCAGCAGTTACGATCGGGGGCGGAGCAATCAGCCCCAGCATTTT.

This clonotype occurred many times. This chain joins TRBV13 and TRBJ1-1; no clear D. V dropped 0 bases and J dropped 4 bases, with 9 bases sitting between them. Germline V lookup: CDR1 PRHDT, CDR2 FYEKMQ (reference sequence). The CDR3 contains 14 residues. The CDR3 region is CASSLGRVRTEAFF. The CDR3 bases are TGTGCCAGCAGCTTAGGAAGGGTTCGCACTGAAGCTTTCTTT.

This clonotype has a count of ten or more. One end of the junction does not line up with germline, which may come from a read error. The V and J genes are TRBV5-1 and TRBJ1-6; tentatively, D is TRBD1 (5 bases). The CDR3 sequence is 14 residues long. Germline V lookup: CDR1 SGHRS, CDR2 YFSETQ. The CDR3 DNA reads as TGCGCCAGCAGCATCAGGGACCAAAATTCGCCCCTCCACTTT. The encoded protein is CASSIRDQNSPLHF. The variable domain in full, completed from reference TRBV5-1 and TRBJ1-6, reads KAGVTQTPRYLIKTRGQQVTLSCSPISGHRSVSWYQQTPGQGLQFLFEYFSETQRNKGNFPGRFSGRQFSNSRSEMNVSTLELGDSALYLCASSIRDQNSPLHFGNGTRLTVT.